This TCR beta chain was obtained from a study of OX40 agonist ivuxolimab in advanced cancers. This table comes from immunoSEQ multiplex PCR, and its TCRdb copy is limited to in-frame clones, with some not included. The table includes about 66,000 clones, 85% detected once. V was trimmed by 5 bases and J by 4 bases, leaving 14 bases between them. CDR3 length: 15 residues. Per germline, CDR1 MNHEY and CDR2 SVGAGI. This chain uses TRBV6-5 with TRBJ1-4; tentatively, D is TRBD1 (5 bases). The starting material was CD4+ or CD8+ T cells sorted from blood, obtained in a trial of the OX40 agonist ivuxolimab. The origin of this receptor is an adult with an advanced solid tumor such as melanoma, head and neck, liver or kidney cancer. CDR3: CASSVGLLNNEKLFF. For the CDR3, the DNA is TGTGCCAGCAGTGTGGGACTCCTCAATAATGAAAAACTGTTTTTT.